This T cell receptor beta chain was documented in a study of regulatory T cells in long-lasting Graves disease. The CDR3 runs to 14 residues. CDR1 is MNHEY and CDR2 is SMNVEV in the germline V gene (reference sequence). V lost 4 bases to trimming and J lost 6 bases, with 10 bases between them. This clonotype was found many times. Time point in this sample: newly diagnosed GD, antithyroid drugs for less than 3 months. Construction of the TCR library relied on RNA isolated from PBMCs. Sequencing libraries for TCR beta were prepared with iRepertoire HTBI primers and Arm-PCR of CDR3 regions. TCRdb redid the calling of the multiplex PCR reads with MiXCR, one entry per CDR3 protein. Here the sample spans some 330,000 distinct CDR3 sequences, approximately 12% being singletons. The data also belong to a second study, concerning T cells in Graves' hyperthyroidism and ophthalmopathy. This second report adds: Using 13 V-J features, a model discriminated ophthalmopathy from stable hyperthyroidism.

J is TRBJ1-6 and V is TRBV27, with TRBD1 as a possible D gene (5 bases). The sequence was obtained from a woman aged 18-29 years with Graves disease. The sample was peripheral blood mononuclear cells (PBMCs), taken at new diagnosis, from a patient treated with antithyroid drugs. The CDR3 reads CASSWGNLNSPLHF. The CDR3 DNA reads as TGTGCCAGCAGTTGGGGGAACCTTAATTCACCCCTCCACTTT.